The TCR beta chain under discussion was sequenced for a study of beta chain features in type 1 diabetes. Study-wide findings and caveats: For patients and controls alike, PCR might favor shorter templates to the same degree. Sampled from patients, naive, central memory and Treg TCRB repertoires appeared more similar than those sampled from healthy donors.

Each sorted population was over 98% pure. Looked up from germline, CDR1 is SGHKS and CDR2 is YYEKEE (reference sequence). Trimming took 3 bases from V and 7 from J; bases not matched to a gene: 11. The CDR3 is 15 residues long. The entirety of the isolated RNA underwent reverse transcription, so expressed TCRB transcripts were sequenced. The data were produced by immunoSEQ multiplex PCR, yet TCRdb's version contains in-frame clones alone and is incomplete. Of 900,000 or so clones in the sample, 17% were seen once. This clone turned up a few times. Its cognate antigen is unknown. The source material was naive CD4+ T cells from blood. The TCR was taken from a woman between 18 and 29 years old in good health. The gene calls are TRBV5-5 and TRBJ2-3, with 7 bases identical to TRBD1. CDR3 sequence (DNA): TGTGCCAGCAGCTCGCAACCTCAGGGACAGCATACGCAGTATTTT. Protein sequence: CASSSQPQGQHTQYF.